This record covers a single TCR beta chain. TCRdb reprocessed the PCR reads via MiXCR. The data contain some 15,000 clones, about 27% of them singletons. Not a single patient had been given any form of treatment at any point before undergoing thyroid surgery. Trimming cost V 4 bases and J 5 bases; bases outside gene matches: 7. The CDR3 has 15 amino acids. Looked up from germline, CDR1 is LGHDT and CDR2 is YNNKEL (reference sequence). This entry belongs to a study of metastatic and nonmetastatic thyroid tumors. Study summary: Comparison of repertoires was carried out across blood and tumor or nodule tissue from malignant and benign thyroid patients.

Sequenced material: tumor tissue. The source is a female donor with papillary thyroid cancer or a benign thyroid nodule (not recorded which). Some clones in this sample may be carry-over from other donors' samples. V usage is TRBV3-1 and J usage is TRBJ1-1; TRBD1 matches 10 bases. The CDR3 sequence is CASSLRTGGGTEAFF. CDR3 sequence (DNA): TGTGCCAGCAGCCTCCGGACAGGGGGAGGAACTGAAGCTTTCTTT.